This T cell receptor (beta chain) derives from a study of blood T cell repertoires in COVID-19. The method was immunoSEQ multiplex PCR; TCRdb's version includes in-frame clones alone and lacks a portion of them. The sample lists approximately 63,000 clones; around 88% were seen once. Germline CDR1 reads KGHSH; CDR2 reads LQKENI. Trimming stripped 3 bases from V and 4 bases from J, with 6 bases between. The CDR3 extends over 13 amino acids. The TCR was taken from a woman older than 75 with active COVID-19. Material for sequencing was peripheral blood. The chain joins TRBV18 to TRBJ2-2, with D uncertain. CDR3 protein: CASSPASTGELFF. The CDR3 DNA follows: TGTGCCAGCTCACCCGCGAGCACCGGGGAGCTGTTTTTT.